This note documents a single TCR beta chain sequence. Its cognate antigen is unknown. Trimming pared 5 bases from V and 3 bases from J, leaving 17 bases between. Germline V gene lookup returns CDR1 SGHNT and CDR2 YENEEA. CDR3 length equals 16 residues. This sample was taken from a study of early stage breast cancer tumors. Study overall: Each sample averaged roughly 10-fold read coverage.

Study findings and constraints: Blood repertoires resembled normal breast more than tumor. Bulk DNA sequencing of unsorted cells missed chain pairing and markers. Tumors had about 2.5-fold higher T cell density and higher clonality than adjacent normal breast tissue.

The table came from immunoSEQ multiplex PCR; TCRdb's copy has only in-frame clones and leaves some out. The table records 51,000 or so clones, about 83% of them present only once. The V gene is TRBV11-3, the J gene TRBJ2-1, with TRBD2 as a possible D gene (6 bases). Sequencing was performed on blood. This TCR derives from a person aged 45 to 60 with breast cancer. The CDR3 loop is CASSRREQHYYNEQFF. The DNA for the CDR3 is TGTGCCAGCAGCCGTCGGGAGCAACATTACTACAATGAGCAGTTCTTC. The whole variable domain, filled in from reference TRBV11-3 and TRBJ2-1, reads EAGVVQSPRYKIIEKKQPVAFWCNPISGHNTLYWYLQNLGQGPELLIRYENEEAVDDSQLPKDRFSAERLKGVDSTLKIQPAELGDSAVYLCASSRREQHYYNEQFFGPGTRLTVL.